The 14 T cell receptor beta chains below all came from one sample that was sequenced in a study of immune characterization of retroperitoneal liposarcoma. TCRdb used MiXCR to reprocess the PCR reads, holding one entry per CDR3 protein. The sample holds about 10,000 distinct CDR3 sequences, roughly 53% seen once. The specimen was tumor tissue. Receptors originate from a female donor with retroperitoneal liposarcoma.

This clonotype has more than one count but fewer than ten. The V gene is TRBV6-1, the J gene TRBJ1-5; D may be TRBD1 (6 bases). The germline CDR1 and CDR2 sequences are MNHNS and SASEGT. The CDR3 contains 16 residues. The V and J ends lost 3 bases and 0 bases respectively, with 12 bases between them. CDR3 in amino acids: CASSELGQYSNQPQHF. CDR3 coding DNA: TGTGCCAGCAGTGAGTTAGGACAGTATAGCAATCAGCCCCAGCATTTT.

In its sample, this clonotype was seen many times. The rearrangement links TRBV6-1 to TRBJ2-5; possibly TRBD1 or TRBD2 for D (5 bases each). Germline lookup yields CDR1 MNHNS and CDR2 SASEGT. The CDR3 length is 15 residues. V lost 5 bases and J 2 bases, leaving 15 bases between the germline ends. DNA for the CDR3: TGTGCCAGCAGTTATCCGGGACCACCTCAAGAGACCCAGTACTTC. This codes for CASSYPGPPQETQYF.

The chain combines TRBV27 with TRBJ2-2; tentatively, D is TRBD1 or TRBD2 (5 bases each). Trimming took 8 bases from V and 4 from J, leaving 14 bases between them. The CDR3 spans 14 residues. The germline V gene has CDR1 MNHEY and CDR2 SMNVEV (reference sequence). This CDR3 reads CASRTGLSTGELFF. CDR3 bases: TGTGCCAGCCGAACGGGGCTCAGCACCGGGGAGCTGTTTTTT.

The V and J genes are TRBV6-1 and TRBJ2-1; D is uncertain. V lost 6 bases and J 5 bases, leaving 14 bases between the germline ends. There are 14 residues in the CDR3. Germline assignment: CDR1 MNHNS and CDR2 SASEGT. CDR3: CASRGRLTDNEQFF. Here the CDR3 DNA reads TGTGCCAGCAGAGGGCGGCTAACCGACAATGAGCAGTTCTTC.

This clonotype was observed a few times. The V gene is TRBV11-1, the J gene TRBJ2-2; 10 positions match TRBD2. The V gene's germline CDR1 is SGHAT and CDR2 FQDESV (reference sequence). The CDR3 is 15 amino acids. With V trimmed by 2 bases and J by 8 bases, 5 bases remained unmatched. The CDR3 loop reads CASSLLAGAAGELFF. CDR3 coding DNA: TGTGCCAGCAGCTTACTAGCGGGAGCAGCAGGGGAGCTGTTTTTT.

This clonotype is medium-sized by share. The gene calls are TRBV7-6 and TRBJ1-2; tentatively, D is TRBD1 (5 bases). The germline V gene encodes CDR1 SGHVS and CDR2 FNYEAQ. V lost 5 bases, J lost 6 bases, and 19 bases lay in between. CDR3 length equals 15 residues. CDR3 DNA: TGTGCCAGCAGCGCCAGTCCCAGGCAGGGTGATGGCTACACCTTC. This sequence encodes CASSASPRQGDGYTF.

The chain combines TRBV11-2 with TRBJ2-5; 9 nucleotides line up with TRBD1. CDR1 SGHAT and CDR2 FQNNGV come from the germline V gene. The CDR3 loop spans 15 amino acids. Trimming removed 1 base from V and 0 bases from J; junction bases left unmatched: 0. This chain's CDR3 is CASSLGDRDQETQYF. The DNA for the CDR3 is TGTGCCAGCAGCTTAGGGGACAGGGACCAAGAGACCCAGTACTTC.

The chain is built from TRBV6-1 and TRBJ2-3, with D possibly being TRBD2 (5 bases). Germline CDR1 is MNHNS and CDR2 is SASEGT. The CDR3 is 16 amino acids. Trimming cost V 5 bases and J 2 bases, with 17 bases left between them. CDR3 nucleotide sequence: TGTGCCAGCAGTCCCCGGTCGTACGGGAACACAGATACGCAGTATTTT. Its protein product is CASSPRSYGNTDTQYF.

In this sample, this clonotype turned up a few times. Here the CDR3 DNA reads TGTGCCAGCAGTTTTCCTCGACTAGCGGGAGGGCCGATGGATACGCAGTATTTT. It specifies CASSFPRLAGGPMDTQYF. The rearrangement links TRBV6-6 to TRBJ2-3, with 14 bases identical to TRBD2. This CDR3 is 18 amino acids long. Per the germline V gene, CDR1 is MNHNY and CDR2 is SVGAGI (reference sequence). The ends lost 4 bases at V and 6 bases at J; junction bases unmatched: 12.

The rearrangement uses TRBV7-6 and TRBJ2-1; 7 nucleotides match TRBD2. J lost 6 bases, V lost 2 bases, and 7 bases had no gene match. This CDR3 region has 15 residues. CDR1 and CDR2 (germline): SGHVS, FNYEAQ. The CDR3 region is CASSLLSGLGNEQFF. The CDR3, as DNA: TGTGCCAGCAGCTTACTTAGTGGACTAGGCAATGAGCAGTTCTTC.

This clonotype has only a few counts. The gene calls are TRBV7-3 and TRBJ2-3; D not certain. V was cut by 5 bases and J by 1 base, with 7 bases left in between. This CDR3 has 13 residues. Germline V gene lookup returns CDR1 SGHTA and CDR2 FQGTGA. This CDR3 reads CASSPTRTDTQYF. The CDR3 DNA is TGTGCCAGCAGCCCGACTCGCACAGATACGCAGTATTTT.

The CDR3 here is CASKRELSTDTQYF. Here the CDR3 DNA reads TGTGCCAGTAAGCGGGAGTTGAGCACAGATACGCAGTATTTT. The V call is TRBV6-1, the J call TRBJ2-3; TRBD2 matches 8 bases. Germline-derived CDR1 and CDR2 are MNHNS and SASEGT. The CDR3 consists of 14 residues. The junction had 5 bases not matched to a gene; V was cut back by 9 bases and J by 0 bases.

The gene calls are TRBV11-2 and TRBJ2-4; 10 nucleotides agree with TRBD1. V was clipped by 0 bases and J by 13 bases; unmatched bases: 12. The CDR3 consists of 16 residues. Germline lookup yields CDR1 SGHAT and CDR2 FQNNGV. CDR3 residues: CASSLEWTGGRSEQYF. CDR3 bases: TGTGCCAGCAGCTTAGAGTGGACAGGGGGTCGGAGTGAGCAGTACTTC.

The chain has TRBV6-6 and TRBJ2-5; TRBD1 is a possible D gene (6 bases). The CDR3 covers 13 residues. Germline CDR1 and CDR2: MNHNY and SVGAGI (reference sequence). Trimming left V 2 bases short and J 5 bases short, with 9 bases between. The CDR3 DNA follows: TGTGCCAGCAGTTACGGGGGCTGGGAGACCCAGTACTTC. Its protein product is CASSYGGWETQYF.